This T cell receptor beta chain was profiled in a study of T cells after yellow fever vaccination. Findings and caveats of the study: Just a small share of clonotypes turned up in the CD4 compartment as well as the CD8 compartment. Most clones from primary vaccination resurfaced after the booster (96% CD4, over 75% CD8). Abundant bulk-derived clonotypes could contaminate FACS-sorted repertoires. The secondary response showed a weaker magnitude and a faster peak, day 5 versus 15.

This clonotype was observed a handful of times. TCRdb processed the 5' RACE reads anew with MiXCR; each CDR3 protein has one entry. The data hold approximately 90,000 distinct CDR3 sequences, with approximately 12% observed a single time. This receptor was obtained from a man between 18 and 29 years old who received the YFV17D yellow fever vaccine. This material consisted of CD8+ T cells not binding an NS4B(214-222) dextramer, sorted from PBMCs, taken roughly 20 days after the first yellow fever vaccination.

The chain's CDR3 is CASGESGNTIYF. The CDR3 DNA reads TGTGCCAGTGGGGAGTCCGGAAACACCATATATTTT. V gene TRBV7-9 combines with J gene TRBJ1-3; D not resolved. This CDR3 region has 12 residues. Trimming left V 9 bases short and J 4 bases short, with 10 bases between. Germline values: CDR1 SEHNR, CDR2 FQNEAQ (reference sequence). The full variable domain, in which reference TRBV7-9 and TRBJ1-3 provide the parts outside the CDR3, is DTGVSQNPRHKITKRGQNVTFRCDPISEHNRLYWYRQTLGQGPEFLTYFQNEAQLEKSRLLSDRFSAERPKGSFSTLEIQRTEQGDSAMYLCASGESGNTIYFGEGSWLTVV.